This TCR beta chain was obtained from a study of blood T cell repertoires in COVID-19. The ends were cut back, 4 bases at V and 0 bases at J, with 12 bases in the middle. The CDR3 extends over 15 amino acids. Per the germline V gene, CDR1 is MDHEN and CDR2 is SYDVKM. Sequenced by immunoSEQ multiplex PCR; TCRdb stores in-frame clones only, minus some. The table lists some 250,000 clones, approximately 83% of them singletons. The sequenced sample was peripheral blood. This receptor was obtained from a man aged 40-50 years with acute or convalescent COVID-19. The V and J genes are TRBV28 and TRBJ1-1; possible D gene TRBD1, 6 bases. CDR3 nucleotides: TGTGCCAGCAGTTCCCCAGGGGTCATGAACACTGAAGCTTTCTTT. Protein sequence: CASSSPGVMNTEAFF.